These T cell receptor beta chains were read from a single sample in a study of shared clonotypes between healthy human individuals. The table came from immunoSEQ multiplex PCR; TCRdb's copy has only in-frame clones and leaves some out. This sample yields about 87,000 clones, of which 40% to 55% are seen a single time; about 15% belongs to the top ten. The sample taken for sequencing was PBMCs. The receptors stem from a woman aged 40 to 55 in good health. Some clones in this sample may be carry-over from other donors' samples. The CDR3 runs from the conserved cysteine through the conserved F or W. D genes are given only for firm matches. Clone size is shown for a subset of rows, as once, few, many or a class of expanded clone.

clone_size: -
j_call: TRBJ2-7
v_call: TRBV4-2
d_call: TRBD2
cdr3_aa: CASSQAAGGPSEQYF
cdr3_nt: TGTGCCAGCAGCCAAGCTGCGGGAGGGCCGAGCGAGCAGTACTTC

clone_size: many
j_call: TRBJ1-3
v_call: TRBV30
d_call: -
cdr3_aa: CAWRSSGNTIYF
cdr3_nt: TGTGCCTGGAGAAGTTCTGGAAACACCATATATTTT

clone_size: -
j_call: TRBJ2-7
v_call: TRBV5-4
d_call: TRBD2
cdr3_aa: CASSFGTSGSYEQYF
cdr3_nt: TGTGCCAGCAGCTTTGGGACTAGCGGGAGCTACGAGCAGTACTTC

clone_size: many
j_call: TRBJ2-7
v_call: TRBV7-9
d_call: -
cdr3_aa: CASSSPRGTAIYEQYF
cdr3_nt: TGTGCCAGCAGCTCCCCCCGGGGGACAGCTATCTACGAGCAGTACTTC

clone_size: few
j_call: TRBJ2-5
v_call: TRBV9
d_call: -
cdr3_aa: CASSPTGETQYF
cdr3_nt: TGTGCCAGCAGCCCGACCGGGGAGACCCAGTACTTC

clone_size: few
j_call: TRBJ1-2
v_call: TRBV7-3
d_call: -
cdr3_aa: CASSLGISDRGYTF
cdr3_nt: TGTGCCAGCAGCTTAGGGATTTCGGATCGTGGCTACACCTTC

clone_size: many
j_call: TRBJ2-2
v_call: TRBV29-1
d_call: TRBD2
cdr3_aa: CSVVGGPAGASGELFF
cdr3_nt: TGCAGCGTTGTAGGTGGTCCAGCGGGAGCTAGCGGGGAGCTGTTTTTT

clone_size: -
j_call: TRBJ2-7
v_call: TRBV4-2
d_call: TRBD2
cdr3_aa: CASSQFGTSGSPREQYF
cdr3_nt: TGTGCCAGCAGCCAGTTCGGGACTAGCGGGAGTCCTCGCGAGCAGTACTTC

clone_size: -
j_call: TRBJ2-7
v_call: TRBV5-1
d_call: -
cdr3_aa: CASRYDPRQAISSYEQYF
cdr3_nt: TGCGCCAGCAGATATGACCCGAGGCAGGCCATAAGCTCCTACGAGCAGTACTTC

clone_size: many
j_call: TRBJ2-1
v_call: TRBV5-1
d_call: -
cdr3_aa: CASSLVTGYNEQFF
cdr3_nt: TGCGCCAGCAGCTTGGTCACAGGGTACAATGAGCAGTTCTTC

clone_size: -
j_call: TRBJ2-7
v_call: TRBV7-6
d_call: -
cdr3_aa: CASSSRPADEQYF
cdr3_nt: TGTGCCAGCAGCTCCCGACCGGCCGACGAGCAGTACTTC

clone_size: -
j_call: TRBJ2-7
v_call: TRBV7-5
d_call: -
cdr3_aa: CARSLWGLDGRYEQYF
cdr3_nt: TGTGCCAGAAGCTTATGGGGGCTAGACGGGAGGTACGAGCAGTACTTC

clone_size: -
j_call: TRBJ1-3
v_call: TRBV7-8
d_call: -
cdr3_aa: CASSHTSLLGNTIYF
cdr3_nt: TGTGCCAGCAGCCATACTTCCCTTTTGGGAAACACCATATATTTT

clone_size: -
j_call: TRBJ2-3
v_call: TRBV4-1
d_call: -
cdr3_aa: CASSLIGSRTDTQYF
cdr3_nt: TGCGCCAGCAGCCTTATAGGGTCTCGCACAGATACGCAGTATTTT

clone_size: few
j_call: TRBJ1-4
v_call: TRBV28
d_call: -
cdr3_aa: CASSFSVYEKLFF
cdr3_nt: TGTGCCAGCAGCTTCAGTGTTTATGAAAAACTGTTTTTT

clone_size: -
j_call: TRBJ2-5
v_call: TRBV5-1
d_call: TRBD2
cdr3_aa: CASSLAGLAEETQYF
cdr3_nt: TGCGCCAGCAGCTTGGCGGGACTAGCGGAAGAGACCCAGTACTTC

clone_size: -
j_call: TRBJ2-7
v_call: TRBV6-1
d_call: TRBD2
cdr3_aa: CASSEALRRELYEQYF
cdr3_nt: TGTGCCAGCAGTGAAGCGCTTCGGCGGGAGCTGTACGAGCAGTACTTC

clone_size: once
j_call: TRBJ1-1
v_call: TRBV11-2
d_call: -
cdr3_aa: CASSLAVRGRAFF
cdr3_nt: TGTGCCAGCAGCTTAGCTGTCAGGGGTCGAGCTTTCTTT

clone_size: many
j_call: TRBJ1-2
v_call: TRBV30
d_call: -
cdr3_aa: CACLWGSGEVHGYTF
cdr3_nt: TGCGCCTGCCTCTGGGGTTCCGGGGAAGTCCATGGCTACACCTTC

clone_size: -
j_call: TRBJ2-7
v_call: TRBV11-2
d_call: TRBD2
cdr3_aa: CASSPVAGGYEQYF
cdr3_nt: TGTGCCAGCAGCCCCGTAGCGGGAGGTTACGAGCAGTACTTC

clone_size: -
j_call: TRBJ2-1
v_call: TRBV7-2
d_call: -
cdr3_aa: CASSLALGGRSEQFF
cdr3_nt: TGTGCCAGCAGCTTAGCGCTTGGCGGGCGGAGCGAGCAGTTCTTC

clone_size: -
j_call: TRBJ2-7
v_call: TRBV5-4
d_call: -
cdr3_aa: CASSLAGGRSSYEQYF
cdr3_nt: TGTGCCAGCAGCTTGGCCGGGGGGCGCAGCTCCTACGAGCAGTACTTC

clone_size: -
j_call: TRBJ2-7
v_call: TRBV10-3
d_call: -
cdr3_aa: CAISDQGNEQYF
cdr3_nt: TGTGCCATCAGTGACCAGGGCAACGAGCAGTACTTC

clone_size: few
j_call: TRBJ1-1
v_call: TRBV11-3
d_call: -
cdr3_aa: CASSSKGTEAFF
cdr3_nt: TGTGCCAGCAGCTCCAAAGGCACTGAAGCTTTCTTT

clone_size: many
j_call: TRBJ2-5
v_call: TRBV7-6
d_call: -
cdr3_aa: CASRLGSQETQYF
cdr3_nt: TGTGCCAGCAGGCTGGGCAGTCAAGAGACCCAGTACTTC

clone_size: -
j_call: TRBJ1-1
v_call: TRBV7-8
d_call: TRBD1
cdr3_aa: CASSVGTGVTEAFF
cdr3_nt: TGTGCCAGCAGTGTCGGGACAGGGGTAACTGAAGCTTTCTTT

clone_size: few
j_call: TRBJ1-3
v_call: TRBV10-2
d_call: -
cdr3_aa: CASSDNVGSSGNTIYF
cdr3_nt: TGCGCCAGCAGTGACAATGTTGGGAGCTCTGGAAACACCATATATTTT

clone_size: -
j_call: TRBJ2-1
v_call: TRBV7-8
d_call: TRBD2
cdr3_aa: CASSLTSGFYNEQFF
cdr3_nt: TGTGCCAGCAGCTTGACTAGCGGCTTTTACAATGAGCAGTTCTTC

clone_size: -
j_call: TRBJ2-7
v_call: TRBV6-6
d_call: -
cdr3_aa: CASSYSGGEQYF
cdr3_nt: TGTGCCAGCAGTTATTCCGGTGGCGAGCAGTACTTC

clone_size: once
j_call: TRBJ2-1
v_call: TRBV9
d_call: TRBD2
cdr3_aa: CASSSTSSNEQFF
cdr3_nt: TGTGCCAGCAGTTCGACTAGCTCCAATGAGCAGTTCTTC

clone_size: once
j_call: TRBJ1-2
v_call: TRBV9
d_call: -
cdr3_aa: CASSPDRNYGYTF
cdr3_nt: TGTGCCAGCAGCCCCGACAGGAACTATGGCTACACCTTC

clone_size: -
j_call: TRBJ1-5
v_call: TRBV6-4
d_call: -
cdr3_aa: CASRAGKDQPQHF
cdr3_nt: TGTGCCAGCAGGGCCGGGAAAGATCAGCCCCAGCATTTT

clone_size: -
j_call: TRBJ1-2
v_call: TRBV2
d_call: TRBD1
cdr3_aa: CASSLDRSYGYTF
cdr3_nt: TGTGCCAGCAGCCTGGACAGGAGCTATGGCTACACCTTC

clone_size: few
j_call: TRBJ1-1
v_call: TRBV10-3
d_call: TRBD1
cdr3_aa: CAICPEGADTEAFF
cdr3_nt: TGTGCCATTTGCCCCGAGGGGGCGGACACTGAAGCTTTCTTT

clone_size: many
j_call: TRBJ2-1
v_call: TRBV7-9
d_call: TRBD2
cdr3_aa: CALGAGGSISYNEQFF
cdr3_nt: TGTGCCCTTGGGGCGGGAGGGTCCATCTCCTACAATGAGCAGTTCTTC

clone_size: many
j_call: TRBJ2-3
v_call: TRBV30
d_call: TRBD1
cdr3_aa: CAWSVTGGPDTQYF
cdr3_nt: TGTGCCTGGAGTGTTACAGGGGGCCCAGATACGCAGTATTTT

clone_size: -
j_call: TRBJ2-3
v_call: TRBV5-1
d_call: -
cdr3_aa: CASSNIVAGGSSSDTQYF
cdr3_nt: TGCGCCAGCAGCAACATTGTGGCAGGCGGATCCTCATCGGATACGCAGTATTTT

clone_size: many
j_call: TRBJ2-1
v_call: TRBV7-6
d_call: -
cdr3_aa: CASSRGLSTYNEQFF
cdr3_nt: TGTGCCAGCAGCCGAGGGTTGAGCACCTACAATGAGCAGTTCTTC

clone_size: -
j_call: TRBJ2-6
v_call: TRBV7-3
d_call: -
cdr3_aa: CASSPMAGANVLTF
cdr3_nt: TGTGCCAGCAGTCCGATGGCCGGGGCCAACGTCCTGACTTTC

clone_size: once
j_call: TRBJ2-2
v_call: TRBV7-9
d_call: -
cdr3_aa: CASSPLGGGELFF
cdr3_nt: TGTGCCAGCAGCCCCTTAGGCGGCGGGGAGCTGTTTTTT

clone_size: many
j_call: TRBJ2-7
v_call: TRBV4-2
d_call: -
cdr3_aa: CASSPSDGYRYEQYF
cdr3_nt: TGTGCCAGCAGCCCCTCCGACGGGTACCGGTACGAGCAGTACTTC

clone_size: -
j_call: TRBJ2-7
v_call: TRBV11-2
d_call: TRBD1
cdr3_aa: CASSLGQTYEQYF
cdr3_nt: TGTGCCAGCAGCCTGGGACAGACCTACGAGCAGTACTTC

clone_size: many
j_call: TRBJ2-3
v_call: TRBV20-1
d_call: -
cdr3_aa: CSGGDTQYF
cdr3_nt: TGCAGTGGGGGGGATACGCAGTATTTT

clone_size: once
j_call: TRBJ2-5
v_call: TRBV28
d_call: -
cdr3_aa: CASSLRGAQETQYF
cdr3_nt: TGTGCCAGCAGTTTAAGGGGGGCTCAAGAGACCCAGTACTTC